These 29 T cell receptor beta chains originate from one sample sequenced in a study of blood T cell repertoires in COVID-19. The protocol was immunoSEQ multiplex PCR, while the TCRdb copy is restricted to in-frame clones and leaves out a portion. This table has approximately 270,000 clones, about 80% appearing once. Sample: peripheral blood. These receptors all stem from an older man with acute or convalescent COVID-19.

The chain employs TRBV18 and TRBJ2-7; tentative D call: TRBD1 (5 bases). CDR3 size: 14 residues. CDR1 and CDR2 (germline): KGHSH, LQKENI. The germline V and J ends were trimmed by 0 bases and 12 bases, with 18 bases remaining between them. The DNA of the CDR3 is TGTGCCAGCTCACCACCGGGGCTTGGTGAGTCTCGGTACTTC. This encodes CASSPPGLGESRYF.

The rearrangement joins TRBV2 to TRBJ2-3; the match to TRBD2 covers 11 bases. V shed 8 bases, J shed 0 bases, and the junction held 7 bases outside the gene matches. The CDR3 consists of 16 residues. Germline V gene lookup returns CDR1 SNHLY and CDR2 FYNNEI. The CDR3 DNA reads TGTGCCAGCTCAGCGAGGACTAGCGGGAGCACAGATACGCAGTATTTT. Protein: CASSARTSGSTDTQYF.

The chain links TRBV7-9 to TRBJ1-2, with 9 bases identical to TRBD1. Per germline, CDR1 SEHNR and CDR2 FQNEAQ (reference sequence). The CDR3 runs to 17 residues. After removal of 2 bases from V and 1 base from J, the junction contained 8 bases not matched to a gene. In nucleotides, the CDR3 is TGTGCCAGCAGCTTAAAGCGCCAGGGACAGGGTAACTATGGCTACACCTTC. Translating it yields CASSLKRQGQGNYGYTF.

This clone was counted between two and nine times. The J gene is TRBJ1-6, the V gene TRBV6-5, with 8 nucleotides matching TRBD1. Germline trimming cut 5 bases from V and 10 bases from J; bases unmatched to any gene: 4. CDR3 length: 13 amino acids. Germline values: CDR1 MNHEY, CDR2 SVGAGI. CDR3 bases: TGTGCCAGCAGTCAGGGGGCTCCCTCACCCCTCCACTTT. Translating it yields CASSQGAPSPLHF.

The chain links TRBV19 to TRBJ2-4; TRBD1 is a possible D gene (5 bases). Germline assignment: CDR1 LNHDA and CDR2 SQIVND (reference sequence). The CDR3 runs to 14 residues. Trimming took off 5 bases at V and 4 bases at J, with 12 bases between the two ends. CDR3 residues: CASSSGKGKNIQYF. The CDR3 DNA reads as TGTGCCAGTAGTTCAGGGAAGGGGAAAAACATTCAGTACTTC.

V gene TRBV4-2 combines with J gene TRBJ1-5; D possibly corresponds to TRBD1 (6 bases). The V end was cut by 0 bases, the J end by 1 base, with 10 bases between. Germline-derived CDR1 and CDR2 are LGHNA and YNFKEQ. There are 16 residues in the CDR3. CDR3 DNA: TGTGCCAGCAGCCAAGAGCCCGACAGGAGCAATCAGCCCCAGCATTTT. Its protein product is CASSQEPDRSNQPQHF.

The chain links TRBV12-3 or TRBV12-4 to TRBJ1-2; D is unclear. CDR3 length equals 13 residues. The ends were cut back, 5 bases at V and 0 bases at J, with 7 bases in the middle. CDR3 sequence (DNA): TGTGCCAGCAGTCGAGGATCTAACTATGGCTACACCTTC. The encoded protein is CASSRGSNYGYTF.

The rearrangement links TRBV5-4 to TRBJ2-7; D possibly corresponds to TRBD2 (6 bases). From germline, CDR1 is SGHNT and CDR2 YYREEE (reference sequence). The V and J ends lost 0 bases and 6 bases respectively, with 19 bases between them. The CDR3 spans 16 residues. The CDR3 nucleotides read TGTGCCAGCAGCTTGGAGGGGCGGGGTTATCCAGGCGAGCAGTACTTC. Protein: CASSLEGRGYPGEQYF.

The genes are TRBV9 and TRBJ2-3; D is possibly TRBD1 (5 bases). This CDR3 is built from 14 residues. Germline CDR1 SGDLS, CDR2 YYNGEE. V lost 1 base and J lost 2, with 8 bases in between. CDR3 protein: CASSVLDTTDTQYF. The DNA for the CDR3 is TGTGCCAGCAGCGTACTGGACACCACAGATACGCAGTATTTT.

The V and J genes are TRBV9 and TRBJ1-6, with 8 bases fitting TRBD1. The CDR3 runs 16 residues. Germline values: CDR1 SGDLS, CDR2 YYNGEE. With 0 bases clipped from V and 3 bases from J, the junction kept 2 bases outside the gene matches. CDR3 sequence: CASSVDTGGYNSPLHF. The CDR3 nucleotides read TGTGCCAGCAGCGTAGATACAGGGGGCTATAATTCACCCCTCCACTTT.

The chain combines TRBV24-1 with TRBJ2-4, with D possibly matching TRBD2 (5 bases). Germline lookup yields CDR1 KGHDR and CDR2 SFDVKD. This CDR3 contains 16 residues. Trimming took 1 base from V and 3 from J, leaving 12 bases between them. The chain's CDR3 is CATSDLRVRVKNIQYF. CDR3 nucleotides: TGTGCCACCAGTGATTTAAGGGTGAGGGTCAAAAACATTCAGTACTTC.

This clone was recorded a few times. The V gene is TRBV6-5, the J gene TRBJ1-2; D not resolved. Trimming pared 4 bases from V and 8 bases from J, leaving 23 bases between. This CDR3 is built from 16 residues. CDR1 is MNHEY and CDR2 is SVGAGI in the germline V gene. CDR3 sequence (DNA): TGTGCCAGCAGTTTTAGGAGAACCACGTCTGGTGAGGGCTACACCTTC. Its protein is CASSFRRTTSGEGYTF.

The chain is built from TRBV27 and TRBJ2-3; TRBD2 agrees at 9 bases. The V gene end was trimmed by 8 bases and the J gene end by 0 bases; junction bases not matched to a gene: 9. There are 16 residues in the CDR3. CDR1 is MNHEY, CDR2 SMNVEV, per germline (reference sequence). The CDR3 sequence is CASAVSGRLSTDTQYF. The CDR3 coding sequence is TGTGCCAGCGCGGTGAGCGGGAGGCTTAGCACAGATACGCAGTATTTT.

This sequence joins TRBV27 and TRBJ2-1, with 11 bases fitting TRBD2. V was pared by 4 bases and J by 4 bases, with 24 bases of the junction left unmatched. Germline CDR1 MNHEY, CDR2 SMNVEV (reference sequence). The CDR3 runs 22 residues. CDR3 residues: CASSSSPLFSGRARTHYNEQFF. The CDR3 DNA sequence: TGTGCCAGCAGTTCCTCCCCTTTGTTTAGCGGGAGGGCCCGTACCCATTACAATGAGCAGTTCTTC.

This clone has only one observation. This rearrangement joins TRBV5-5 to TRBJ2-1; no clear D gene. The length of the CDR3 is 12 residues. V was pared by 0 bases and J by 10 bases, with 8 bases between. CDR1 is SGHKS, CDR2 YYEKEE, per germline (reference sequence). The CDR3 sequence is CASSLDYQEQFF. The CDR3 bases are TGTGCCAGCAGCTTGGACTACCAAGAGCAGTTCTTC.

The chain joins TRBV28 to TRBJ1-6; D gene uncertain. The CDR3 runs 14 residues. Germline loops: CDR1 MDHEN, CDR2 SYDVKM. V was clipped by 9 bases and J by 1 base, with 10 bases between them. CDR3 in amino acids: CASTAASYNSPLHF. CDR3 DNA sequence: TGTGCCAGTACGGCGGCATCCTATAATTCACCCCTCCACTTT.

The chain is built from TRBV18 and TRBJ2-7; tentative D call: TRBD1 (6 bases). The V end lost 3 bases, the J end lost 0 bases, and 21 bases lay between the germline ends. CDR1 and CDR2 from the germline V gene are KGHSH and LQKENI. CDR3 length: 18 residues. In DNA, the CDR3 is TGTGCCAGCTCACCCTACAGGGAGACCCGAGGCAGCTCCTACGAGCAGTACTTC. Translation: CASSPYRETRGSSYEQYF.

The chain couples TRBV11-2 to TRBJ2-3; TRBD2 aligns across 9 bases. J gave up 1 base and V 3 bases, and 5 bases lay outside the gene matches. CDR3 length: 16 amino acids. The germline V gene encodes CDR1 SGHAT and CDR2 FQNNGV. The CDR3 loop is CASSFTVAGGTDTQYF. As DNA, the CDR3 is TGTGCCAGCAGCTTTACTGTAGCGGGGGGCACAGATACGCAGTATTTT.

The chain employs TRBV7-9 and TRBJ2-3; TRBD1 matches at 8 bases. CDR3 size: 14 residues. Germline V gives CDR1 SEHNR, CDR2 FQNEAQ (reference sequence). V was clipped by 4 bases and J by 8 bases; unmatched bases: 8. CDR3 protein: CASSSDRGAATQYF. The CDR3 nucleotides are TGTGCCAGCAGCTCAGACAGGGGCGCGGCTACGCAGTATTTT.

V is TRBV28 and J is TRBJ2-2; no clear D. The V end lost 2 bases, the J end lost 4 bases, and 11 bases lay between the germline ends. Germline V CDR1 and CDR2: MDHEN, SYDVKM. This CDR3 has 15 residues. CDR3 sequence reads: CASSLGQWFTGELFF. The CDR3 bases are TGTGCCAGCAGTTTAGGGCAGTGGTTCACCGGGGAGCTGTTTTTT.

This clone came up once. The gene calls are TRBV18 and TRBJ1-5; D unresolved. V lost 1 base and J lost 5, with 6 bases in between. Per germline, CDR1 KGHSH and CDR2 LQKENI. This CDR3 spans 13 amino acids. The CDR3 sequence: CASSPRADQPQHF. Here the CDR3 DNA reads TGTGCCAGCTCACCACGGGCAGATCAGCCCCAGCATTTT.

V is TRBV5-4 and J is TRBJ1-4; 9 bases agree with TRBD1. Germline CDR1 and CDR2: SGHNT and YYREEE (reference sequence). This CDR3 contains 15 residues. The V and J ends lost 1 base and 10 bases, in that order; junction bases with no gene match: 8. CDR3 sequence: CASSLLGTGLAKLFF. The CDR3 DNA reads as TGTGCCAGCAGCTTGCTCGGGACAGGGTTAGCAAAACTGTTTTTT.

The CDR3 loop is CASSYLSNSPLHF. The CDR3 DNA follows: TGTGCCAGCAGTTACCTCAGTAATTCACCCCTCCACTTT. J is TRBJ1-6 and V is TRBV12-3 or TRBV12-4; no firm D call. The V end lost 4 bases, the J end lost 6 bases, and 7 bases lay between the germline ends. This CDR3 region has 13 residues.

The chain recombines TRBV20-1 with TRBJ1-1, with 7 bases lining up with TRBD1. Germline V lookup: CDR1 DFQATT, CDR2 SNEGSKA (reference sequence). CDR3 length equals 10 residues. The CDR3 spells CSIWTGKAFF. The CDR3 DNA is TGCAGCATTTGGACAGGTAAAGCTTTCTTT.

The chain combines TRBV19 with TRBJ2-7, with 10 nucleotides matching TRBD1. With V trimmed by 4 bases and J by 4 bases, 10 bases remained unmatched. Germline V gene sequence: CDR1 LNHDA, CDR2 SQIVND (reference sequence). This CDR3 is 16 amino acids long. CDR3 sequence reads: CASSTLLGQGNYEQYF. In DNA, the CDR3 is TGTGCCAGTAGTACCCTATTGGGACAGGGGAATTACGAGCAGTACTTC.

The chain employs TRBV4-2 and TRBJ2-3; TRBD1 might be the D (5 bases). The CDR3 is made up of 14 amino acids. Germline values: CDR1 LGHNA, CDR2 YNFKEQ. V was clipped by 0 bases and J by 6 bases, with 10 bases between them. CDR3 bases: TGTGCCAGCAGCCAAGAGAGCAGGGCCGATACGCAGTATTTT. It specifies CASSQESRADTQYF.

In nucleotides, the CDR3 is TGCGCCAGCAGCTTGGGGCGGGGACTTTCAAGCTCCTACAATGAGCAGTTCTTC. Encoded protein: CASSLGRGLSSSYNEQFF. The chain is built from TRBV5-1 and TRBJ2-1; D possibly corresponds to TRBD2 (6 bases). The CDR3 totals 18 residues. Deletions cut 0 bases from V and 0 bases from J, with 16 bases between. From germline, CDR1 is SGHRS and CDR2 YFSETQ. The full variable domain, with the rest looked up from reference TRBV5-1 and TRBJ2-1, is KAGVTQTPRYLIKTRGQQVTLSCSPISGHRSVSWYQQTPGQGLQFLFEYFSETQRNKGNFPGRFSGRQFSNSRSEMNVSTLELGDSALYLCASSLGRGLSSSYNEQFFGPGTRLTVL.

This chain joins TRBV5-1 and TRBJ1-4, with D perhaps TRBD1 (6 bases). Germline V gene data show CDR1 as SGHRS and CDR2 as YFSETQ. The CDR3 runs to 17 residues. Deletions cut 0 bases from V and 1 base from J, with 13 bases between. The CDR3: CASSLERWGQTNEKLFF. CDR3 in DNA: TGCGCCAGCAGCTTGGAACGGTGGGGACAAACTAATGAAAAACTGTTTTTT.

Points on this clone: The junction departs from germline at one end; a sequencing error may be responsible. The chain joins TRBV18 to TRBJ2-3; 13 bases are a match to TRBD2. Germline loops: CDR1 KGHSH, CDR2 LQKENI. This CDR3 region has 18 residues. CDR3 in DNA: TGTGCCAGCTCCCCACTAGCGGGGGGGTTATTGGACACAGATACGCAGTATTTT. This codes for CASSPLAGGLLDTDTQYF.